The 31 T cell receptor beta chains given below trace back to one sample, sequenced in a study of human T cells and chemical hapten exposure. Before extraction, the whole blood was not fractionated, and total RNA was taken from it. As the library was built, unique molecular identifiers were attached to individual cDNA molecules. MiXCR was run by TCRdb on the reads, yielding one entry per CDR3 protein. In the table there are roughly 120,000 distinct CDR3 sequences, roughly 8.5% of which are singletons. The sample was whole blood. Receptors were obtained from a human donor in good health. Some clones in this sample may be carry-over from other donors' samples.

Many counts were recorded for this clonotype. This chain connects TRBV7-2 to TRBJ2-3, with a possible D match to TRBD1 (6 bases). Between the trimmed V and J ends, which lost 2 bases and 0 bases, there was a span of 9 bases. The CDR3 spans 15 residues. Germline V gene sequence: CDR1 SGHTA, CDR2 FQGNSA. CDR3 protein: CASSLKGVSTDTQYF. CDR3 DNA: TGTGCCAGCAGCTTAAAGGGGGTTAGCACAGATACGCAGTATTTT. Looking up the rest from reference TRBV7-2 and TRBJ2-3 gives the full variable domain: GAGVSQSPSNKVTEKGKDVELRCDPISGHTALYWYRQSLGQGLEFLIYFQGNSAPDKSGLPSDRFSAERTGGSVSTLTIQRTQQEDSAVYLCASSLKGVSTDTQYFGPGTRLTVL.

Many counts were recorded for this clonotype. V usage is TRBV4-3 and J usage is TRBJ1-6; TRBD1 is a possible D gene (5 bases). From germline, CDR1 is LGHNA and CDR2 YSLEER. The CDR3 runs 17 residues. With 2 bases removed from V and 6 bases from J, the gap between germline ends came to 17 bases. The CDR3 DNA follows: TGCGCCAGCAGCCAATGGGTCTTGGCCAGGGTTAATTCACCCCTCCACTTT. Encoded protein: CASSQWVLARVNSPLHF.

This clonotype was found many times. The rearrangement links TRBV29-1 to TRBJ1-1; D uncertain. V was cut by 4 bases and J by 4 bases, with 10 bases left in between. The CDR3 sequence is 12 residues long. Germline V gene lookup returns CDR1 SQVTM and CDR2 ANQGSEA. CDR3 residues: CSVAPLATEAFF. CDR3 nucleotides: TGCAGCGTTGCACCCCTTGCCACTGAAGCTTTCTTT.

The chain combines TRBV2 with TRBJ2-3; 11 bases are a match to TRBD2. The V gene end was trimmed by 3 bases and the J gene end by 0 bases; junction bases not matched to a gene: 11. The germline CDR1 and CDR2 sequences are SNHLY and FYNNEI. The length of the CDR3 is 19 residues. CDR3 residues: CASSEDRRLAGISTDTQYF. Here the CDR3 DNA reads TGTGCCAGCAGTGAGGACCGCAGACTAGCGGGGATTAGCACAGATACGCAGTATTTT.

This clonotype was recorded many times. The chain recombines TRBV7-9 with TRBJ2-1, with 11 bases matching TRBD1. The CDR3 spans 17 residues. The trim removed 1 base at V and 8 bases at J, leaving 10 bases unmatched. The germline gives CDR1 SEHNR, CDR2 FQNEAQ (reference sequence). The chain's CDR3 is CASSLGTGTGGMDEQFF. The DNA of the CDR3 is TGTGCCAGCAGCTTAGGCACAGGGACAGGGGGTATGGATGAGCAGTTCTTC.

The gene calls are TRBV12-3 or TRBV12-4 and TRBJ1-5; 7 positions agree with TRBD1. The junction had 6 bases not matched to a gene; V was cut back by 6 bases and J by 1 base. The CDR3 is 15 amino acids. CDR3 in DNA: TGTGCCAGCAGCACCTACAGGGGAAGCAATCAGCCCCAGCATTTT. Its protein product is CASSTYRGSNQPQHF.

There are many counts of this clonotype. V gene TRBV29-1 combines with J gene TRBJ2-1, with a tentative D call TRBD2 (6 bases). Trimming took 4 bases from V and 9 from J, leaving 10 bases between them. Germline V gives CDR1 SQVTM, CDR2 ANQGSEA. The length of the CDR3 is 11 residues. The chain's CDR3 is CSVGRSGEQFF. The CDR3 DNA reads TGCAGCGTTGGGCGTAGCGGTGAGCAGTTCTTC.

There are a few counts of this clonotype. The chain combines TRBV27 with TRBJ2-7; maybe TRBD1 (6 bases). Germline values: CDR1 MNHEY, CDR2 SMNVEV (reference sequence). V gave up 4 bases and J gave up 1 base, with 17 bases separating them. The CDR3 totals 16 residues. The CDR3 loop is CASSSNPGVGSYEQYF. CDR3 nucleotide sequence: TGTGCCAGCAGTTCTAATCCAGGGGTAGGGTCCTACGAGCAGTACTTC.

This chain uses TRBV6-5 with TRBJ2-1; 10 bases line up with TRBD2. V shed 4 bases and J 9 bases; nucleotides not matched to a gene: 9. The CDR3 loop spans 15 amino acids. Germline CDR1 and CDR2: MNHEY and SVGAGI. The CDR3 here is CASSSRAGGPTEQFF. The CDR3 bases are TGTGCCAGCAGTTCCCGAGCGGGGGGGCCCACTGAGCAGTTCTTC.

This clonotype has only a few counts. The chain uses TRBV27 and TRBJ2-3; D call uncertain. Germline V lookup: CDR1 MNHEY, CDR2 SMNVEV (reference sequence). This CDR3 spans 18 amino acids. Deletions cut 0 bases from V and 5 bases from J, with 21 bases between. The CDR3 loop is CASSLSKTAKLVLDTQYF. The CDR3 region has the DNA TGTGCCAGCAGTTTATCGAAGACCGCAAAATTGGTATTAGATACGCAGTATTTT.

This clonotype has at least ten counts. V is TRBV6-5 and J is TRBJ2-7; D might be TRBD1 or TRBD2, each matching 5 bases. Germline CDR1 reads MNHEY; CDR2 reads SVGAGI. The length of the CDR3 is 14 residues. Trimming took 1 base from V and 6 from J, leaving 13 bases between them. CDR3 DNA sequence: TGTGCCAGCAGTTACTTTGAGGATGGGACCGAGCAGTACTTC. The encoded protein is CASSYFEDGTEQYF.

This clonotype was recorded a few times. CDR3 residues: CATSGRASGEAFF. CDR3 bases: TGTGCCACCTCCGGACGGGCATCGGGTGAAGCTTTCTTT. The chain joins TRBV14 to TRBJ1-1; no firm D call. The germline V gene has CDR1 SGHDN and CDR2 FVKESK. The CDR3 runs 13 residues. With 10 bases removed from V and 7 bases from J, the gap between germline ends came to 19 bases.

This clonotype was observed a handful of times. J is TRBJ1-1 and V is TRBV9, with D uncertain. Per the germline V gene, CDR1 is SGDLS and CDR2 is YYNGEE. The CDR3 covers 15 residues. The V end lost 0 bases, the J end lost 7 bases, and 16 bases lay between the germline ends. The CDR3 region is CASSVVTGVRGEAFF. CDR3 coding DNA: TGTGCCAGCAGCGTAGTCACCGGGGTACGAGGTGAAGCTTTCTTT.

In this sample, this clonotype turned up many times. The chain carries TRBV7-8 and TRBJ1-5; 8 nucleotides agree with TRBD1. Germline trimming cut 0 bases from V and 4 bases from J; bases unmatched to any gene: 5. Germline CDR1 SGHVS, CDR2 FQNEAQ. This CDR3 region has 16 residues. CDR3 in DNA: TGTGCCAGCAGCTTAGCGACAGGGGCCCCTAATCAGCCCCAGCATTTT. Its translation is CASSLATGAPNQPQHF.

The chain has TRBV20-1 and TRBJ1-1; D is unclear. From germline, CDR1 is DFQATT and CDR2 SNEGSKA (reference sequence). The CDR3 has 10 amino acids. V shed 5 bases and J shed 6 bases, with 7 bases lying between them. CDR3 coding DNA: TGCAGTGCTGGGAATGCTGAAGCTTTCTTT. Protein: CSAGNAEAFF.

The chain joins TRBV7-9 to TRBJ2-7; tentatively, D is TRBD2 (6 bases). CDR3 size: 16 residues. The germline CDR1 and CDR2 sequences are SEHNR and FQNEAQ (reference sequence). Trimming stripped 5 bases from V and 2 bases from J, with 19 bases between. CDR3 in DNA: TGTGCCAGCAGCCACACTACCTCGGGAGCTGCCTACGAGCAGTACTTC. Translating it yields CASSHTTSGAAYEQYF.

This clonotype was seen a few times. In DNA, the CDR3 is TGTGCCATCCTATCGGAGCAGCTGCAGCGTACGCAGTATTTT. This translates into CAILSEQLQRTQYF. The chain is built from TRBV7-9 and TRBJ2-3, with D hard to call. V lost 10 bases and J lost 8, with 22 bases in between. Germline CDR1 reads SEHNR; CDR2 reads FQNEAQ (reference sequence). The CDR3 totals 14 residues.

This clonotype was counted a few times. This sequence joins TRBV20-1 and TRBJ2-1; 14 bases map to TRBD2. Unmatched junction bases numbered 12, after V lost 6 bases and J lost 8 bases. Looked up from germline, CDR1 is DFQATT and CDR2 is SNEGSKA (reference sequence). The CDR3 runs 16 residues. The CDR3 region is CSALTGTSGRDDEQFF. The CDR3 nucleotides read TGCAGTGCCTTGACCGGGACTAGCGGGAGAGACGATGAGCAGTTCTTC.

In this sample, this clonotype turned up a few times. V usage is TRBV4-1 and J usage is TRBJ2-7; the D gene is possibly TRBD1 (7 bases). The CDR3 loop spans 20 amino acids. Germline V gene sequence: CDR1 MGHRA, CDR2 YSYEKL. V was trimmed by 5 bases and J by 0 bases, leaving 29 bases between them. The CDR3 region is CASSFFPQGRSGASSYEQYF. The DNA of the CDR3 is TGCGCCAGCAGCTTTTTCCCACAGGGGAGGAGCGGAGCTAGCTCCTACGAGCAGTACTTC.

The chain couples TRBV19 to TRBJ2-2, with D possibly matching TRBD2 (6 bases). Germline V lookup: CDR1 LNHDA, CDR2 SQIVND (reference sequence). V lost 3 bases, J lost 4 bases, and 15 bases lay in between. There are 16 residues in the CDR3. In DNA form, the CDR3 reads TGTGCCAGTAGTATTAACGGGGACTTTCCCACCGGGGAGCTGTTTTTT. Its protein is CASSINGDFPTGELFF.

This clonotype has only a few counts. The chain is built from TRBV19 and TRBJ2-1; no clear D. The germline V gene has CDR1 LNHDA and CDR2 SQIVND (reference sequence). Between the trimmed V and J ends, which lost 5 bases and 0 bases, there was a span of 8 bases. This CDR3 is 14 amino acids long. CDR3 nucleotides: TGTGCCAGTAGTTACCAGAGCTCCTACAATGAGCAGTTCTTC. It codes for CASSYQSSYNEQFF.

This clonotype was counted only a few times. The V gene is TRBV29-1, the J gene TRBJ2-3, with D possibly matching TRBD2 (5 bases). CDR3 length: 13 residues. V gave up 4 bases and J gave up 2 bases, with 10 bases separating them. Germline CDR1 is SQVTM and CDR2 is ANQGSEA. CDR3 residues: CSVAGRITDTQYF. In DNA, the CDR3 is TGCAGCGTTGCGGGAAGGATCACAGATACGCAGTATTTT.

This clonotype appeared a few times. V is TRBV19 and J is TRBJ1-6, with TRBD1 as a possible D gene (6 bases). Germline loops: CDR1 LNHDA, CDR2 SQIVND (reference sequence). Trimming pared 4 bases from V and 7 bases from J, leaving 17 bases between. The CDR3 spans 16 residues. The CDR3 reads CASSTSDRLPNSPLHF. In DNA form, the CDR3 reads TGTGCCAGTAGTACATCGGACAGACTACCCAATTCACCCCTCCACTTT.

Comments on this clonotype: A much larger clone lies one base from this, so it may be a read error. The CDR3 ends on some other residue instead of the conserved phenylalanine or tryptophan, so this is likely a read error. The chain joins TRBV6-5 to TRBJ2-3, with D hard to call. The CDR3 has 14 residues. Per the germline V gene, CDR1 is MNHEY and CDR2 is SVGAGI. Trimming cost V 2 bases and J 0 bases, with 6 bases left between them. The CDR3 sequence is CASSYAISTDTQYY. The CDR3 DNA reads TGTGCCAGCAGTTACGCCATCAGCACAGATACGCAGTATTAT.

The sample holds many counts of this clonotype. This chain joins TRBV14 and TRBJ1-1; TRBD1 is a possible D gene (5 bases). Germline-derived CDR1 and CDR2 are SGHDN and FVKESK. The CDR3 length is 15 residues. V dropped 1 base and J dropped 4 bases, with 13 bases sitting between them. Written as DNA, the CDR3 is TGTGCCAGCAGCCAAGTGGCAGGGAGGGGCACTGAAGCTTTCTTT. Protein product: CASSQVAGRGTEAFF.

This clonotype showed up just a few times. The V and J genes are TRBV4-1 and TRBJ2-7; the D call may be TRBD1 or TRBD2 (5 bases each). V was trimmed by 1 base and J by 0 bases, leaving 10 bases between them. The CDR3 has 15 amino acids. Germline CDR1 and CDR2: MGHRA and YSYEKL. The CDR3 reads CASSQGWGSSYEQYF. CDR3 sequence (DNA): TGCGCCAGCAGCCAAGGGTGGGGGAGCTCCTACGAGCAGTACTTC.

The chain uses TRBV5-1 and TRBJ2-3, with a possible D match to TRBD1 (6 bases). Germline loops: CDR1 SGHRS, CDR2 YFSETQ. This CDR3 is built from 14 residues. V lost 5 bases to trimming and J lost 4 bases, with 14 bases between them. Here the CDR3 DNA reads TGCGCCAGCAGTTCTATGGGGGCTCCAGATACGCAGTATTTT. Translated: CASSSMGAPDTQYF.

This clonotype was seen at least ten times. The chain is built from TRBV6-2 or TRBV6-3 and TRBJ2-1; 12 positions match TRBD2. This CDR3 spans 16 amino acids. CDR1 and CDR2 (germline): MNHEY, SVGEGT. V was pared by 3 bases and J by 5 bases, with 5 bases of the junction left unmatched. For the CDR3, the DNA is TGTGCCAGCAGTTATTTCCTAGCGGGGGGGAACAATGAGCAGTTCTTC. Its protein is CASSYFLAGGNNEQFF.

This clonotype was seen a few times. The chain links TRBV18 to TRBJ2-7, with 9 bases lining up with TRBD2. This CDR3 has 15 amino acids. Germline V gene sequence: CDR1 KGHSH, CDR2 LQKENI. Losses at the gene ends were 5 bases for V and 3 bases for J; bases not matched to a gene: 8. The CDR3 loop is CASSSNSGGFYEQYF. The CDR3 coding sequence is TGTGCCAGCTCATCAAATAGCGGGGGCTTCTACGAGCAGTACTTC.

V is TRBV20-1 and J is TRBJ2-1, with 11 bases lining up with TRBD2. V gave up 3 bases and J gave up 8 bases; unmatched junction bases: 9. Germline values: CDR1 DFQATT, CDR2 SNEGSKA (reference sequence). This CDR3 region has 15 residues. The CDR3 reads CSARRRLAGIDEQFF. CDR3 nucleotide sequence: TGCAGTGCTAGGCGGCGACTAGCGGGAATCGATGAGCAGTTCTTC.

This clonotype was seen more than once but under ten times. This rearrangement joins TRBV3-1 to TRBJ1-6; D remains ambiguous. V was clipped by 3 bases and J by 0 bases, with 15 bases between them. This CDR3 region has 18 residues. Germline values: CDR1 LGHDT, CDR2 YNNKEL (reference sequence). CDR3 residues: CASSQLGAQSSYNSPLHF. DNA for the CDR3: TGTGCCAGCAGCCAGTTAGGAGCACAGAGCTCCTATAATTCACCCCTCCACTTT.